The 5 T cell receptor beta chains listed next were all sequenced from one sample in a study of blood T cell repertoires in COVID-19. Measured with immunoSEQ multiplex PCR; TCRdb has only the in-frame clones, and not every one. Of about 100,000 clones in the sample, around 90% are singletons; the top ten hold over 2%. The material sequenced was peripheral blood. The receptor set was obtained from a human donor in a cohort sampled during active COVID-19.

The chain employs TRBV9 and TRBJ2-3; 8 positions match TRBD2. This CDR3 contains 15 residues. Germline trimming cut 4 bases from V and 1 base from J; bases unmatched to any gene: 5. CDR1 and CDR2 from the germline V gene are SGDLS and YYNGEE. CDR3: CASSQGLARTDTQYF. Written as DNA, the CDR3 is TGTGCCAGCAGCCAAGGACTAGCTCGCACAGATACGCAGTATTTT.

As DNA, the CDR3 is TGTGCCAGCAGCCGCCTATACACCGGGGAGCTGTTTTTT. Residues: CASSRLYTGELFF. The V call is TRBV12-3 or TRBV12-4, the J call TRBJ2-2; D is unresolved. CDR3 length equals 13 residues. V shed 6 bases and J shed 3 bases, with 8 bases lying between them.

The chain carries TRBV12-3 or TRBV12-4 and TRBJ1-1; D remains unclear. V lost 4 bases and J lost 1, with 7 bases in between. The CDR3 has 13 amino acids. The CDR3 region has the DNA TGTGCCAGCAGTTCACACCAGAACACTGAAGCTTTCTTT. It specifies CASSSHQNTEAFF.

Only a few counts were recorded for this clone. The chain joins TRBV14 to TRBJ1-2, with D hard to call. CDR3 length: 14 amino acids. Trimming removed 2 bases at V and 4 bases at J, with 11 bases between. The V gene's germline CDR1 is SGHDN and CDR2 FVKESK. The CDR3 sequence is CASSQIHLSYGYTF. DNA for the CDR3: TGTGCCAGCAGCCAAATACACCTGTCCTATGGCTACACCTTC. The full variable domain, its missing parts supplied by reference TRBV14 and TRBJ1-2, is EAGVTQFPSHSVIEKGQTVTLRCDPISGHDNLYWYRRVMGKEIKFLLHFVKESKQDESGMPNNRFLAERTGGTYSTLKVQPAELEDSGVYFCASSQIHLSYGYTFGSGTRLTVV.

The rearrangement uses TRBV25-1 and TRBJ2-7; 9 bases are a match to TRBD1. Trimming removed 5 bases from V and 2 bases from J; junction bases left unmatched: 7. In germline, CDR1 is MGHDK, CDR2 SYGVNS. The CDR3 totals 15 residues. Here the CDR3 DNA reads TGTGCCAGCAGTCCCCGGGACAGGGCCCCCTACGAGCAGTACTTC. Translation: CASSPRDRAPYEQYF.